A selection of T cell receptor beta chains follows, all from one sample in a study of tumor-infiltrating lymphocytes in localized non-small cell lung cancer. Sequencing was performed with immunoSEQ multiplex PCR; in TCRdb, only in-frame clones are kept and a portion is missing. This sample has thousands of clones, with approximately 74% found just once. The specimen sequenced was lung tumor tissue. The receptor source for this set is a human donor with non-small cell lung cancer. CDR3s include the opening cysteine and the closing phenylalanine or tryptophan. D genes are given only for firm matches. Rows give clone size only sometimes, using once, few, many, or a class for an expanded clone.

j_gene | v_gene | d_gene | abundance | CDR3aa | CDR3nt
TRBJ1-3 | TRBV29-1 | . | . | CSVEDLGGSIYF | TGCAGCGTTGAAGATCTAGGAGGGTCCATATATTTT
TRBJ2-3 | TRBV7-9 | . | . | CASSFNLNTDTQYF | TGTGCCAGCAGCTTTAACTTGAACACAGATACGCAGTATTTT
TRBJ2-7 | TRBV29-1 | TRBD1 | . | CSVVTGTGGRYEQYF | TGCAGCGTTGTAACAGGGACAGGGGGACGCTACGAGCAGTACTTC
TRBJ2-3 | TRBV19 | TRBD1 | . | CASIPRQGKADTQYF | TGTGCCAGTATTCCGAGACAGGGGAAAGCAGATACGCAGTATTTT
TRBJ2-1 | TRBV9 | . | . | CASSTGSGPYNEQFF | TGTGCCAGCAGCACCGGTTCGGGACCCTACAATGAGCAGTTCTTC
TRBJ2-7 | TRBV25-1 | TRBD2 | . | CASSEYNGRDGGYEQYF | TGTGCCAGCAGTGAATATAATGGGAGGGACGGAGGGTACGAGCAGTACTTC
TRBJ1-5 | TRBV6-1 | . | few | CASSVQGSNQPQHF | TGTGCCAGCAGTGTACAGGGTTCAAATCAGCCCCAGCATTTT
TRBJ2-1 | TRBV30 | . | . | CAWSRDLPYMGQFF | TGTGCCTGGTCCCGGGACCTTCCTTACATGGGGCAGTTCTTC
TRBJ1-4 | TRBV19 | . | . | CASSIGARQSGEKLFF | TGTGCCAGTAGTATAGGGGCCAGGCAATCAGGCGAAAAACTGTTTTTT
TRBJ2-3 | TRBV19 | TRBD2 | once | CASSKTSGGRTDTQYF | TGTGCCAGTAGTAAGACTAGCGGGGGCCGCACAGATACGCAGTATTTT
TRBJ2-7 | TRBV7-9 | . | . | CASSLNRGFREQYF | TGTGCCAGCAGCTTAAACCGGGGTTTCCGAGAGCAGTACTTC
TRBJ1-2 | TRBV5-4 | . | . | CASSLDYYGYTF | TGTGCCAGCAGCCTTGACTACTATGGCTACACCTTC
TRBJ1-1 | TRBV4-1 | . | once | CASSHHVSGFSTEAFF | TGCGCCAGCAGCCATCACGTATCGGGATTTAGCACTGAAGCTTTCTTT
TRBJ2-5 | TRBV30 | . | . | CAWSVYPLKETQYF | TGTGCCTGGAGTGTATACCCGCTTAAAGAGACCCAGTACTTC
TRBJ2-1 | TRBV7-6 | . | . | CASSLGGDEQFF | TGTGCCAGCAGCTTAGGAGGGGATGAGCAGTTCTTC
TRBJ2-7 | TRBV6-1 | TRBD1 | . | CASSGDRGQDEQYF | TGTGCCAGCAGTGGGGACAGGGGGCAGGACGAGCAGTACTTC
TRBJ1-1 | TRBV6-5 | . | . | CASSYKKGDTEAFF | TGTGCCAGCAGTTATAAAAAGGGCGACACTGAAGCTTTCTTT
TRBJ2-7 | TRBV5-1 | . | . | CASSPRGGAYEQYF | TGCGCCAGCAGCCCCAGGGGGGGAGCCTACGAGCAGTACTTC
TRBJ1-6 | TRBV19 | TRBD1 | . | CASSIAADKGARAPLHF | TGTGCCAGTAGTATAGCGGCTGACAAGGGGGCGAGGGCACCCCTCCACTTT
TRBJ2-7 | TRBV15 | . | few | CATSRDEVGEQYF | TGTGCCACCAGCAGAGATGAGGTCGGCGAGCAGTACTTC
TRBJ2-7 | TRBV7-9 | TRBD2 | once | CASGRAYEQYF | TGTGCCAGCGGGAGGGCCTACGAGCAGTACTTC
TRBJ2-3 | TRBV10-3 | TRBD2 | . | CAISETLAARTSTDTQYF | TGTGCCATCAGTGAGACCCTAGCGGCCAGAACTAGCACAGATACGCAGTATTTT
TRBJ2-2 | TRBV9 | . | once | CASSPWPGELFF | TGTGCCAGCAGCCCTTGGCCCGGGGAGCTGTTTTTT
TRBJ1-2 | TRBV25-1 | TRBD1 | . | CASSAAQGANSYGYTF | TGTGCCAGCAGTGCTGCACAGGGGGCAAATTCCTATGGCTACACCTTC
TRBJ2-6 | TRBV16 | . | . | CASSQSRHLSGANVLTF | TGTGCCAGCAGCCAATCGCGACACCTCTCTGGGGCCAACGTCCTGACTTTC